What follows are 9 T cell receptor beta chains derived from one specimen sequenced in a study of blood T cell repertoires in COVID-19. Using immunoSEQ multiplex PCR, the repertoire was profiled, and TCRdb retains in-frame clones only, with some absent. The sample has approximately 110,000 clones; roughly 80% are singletons. Input material: peripheral blood. The origin of the receptors is a woman in her sixties or seventies with acute or convalescent COVID-19.

The count of this clone is one. The rearrangement uses TRBV30 and TRBJ1-4; weak D call: TRBD1 (5 bases). This CDR3 spans 14 amino acids. Trimming pared 1 base from V and 4 bases from J, leaving 10 bases between. Germline V gene data show CDR1 as GTSNPN and CDR2 as SVGIG (reference sequence). The CDR3 is CAWSEGIYNEKLFF. CDR3 bases: TGTGCCTGGAGTGAGGGGATCTATAATGAAAAACTGTTTTTT. Looking up the rest from reference TRBV30 and TRBJ1-4 gives the full variable domain: SQTIHQWPATLVQPVGSPLSLECTVEGTSNPNLYWYRQAAGRGLQLLFYSVGIGQISSEVPQNLSASRPQDRQFILSSKKLLLSDSGFYLCAWSEGIYNEKLFFGSGTQLSVL.

In its sample, this clone was seen a few times. J is TRBJ2-4 and V is TRBV5-4; TRBD2 aligns across 9 bases. CDR1 SGHNT and CDR2 YYREEE come from the germline V gene (reference sequence). Trimming cost V 1 base and J 12 bases; bases outside gene matches: 5. The CDR3 covers 13 residues. CDR3 nucleotide sequence: TGTGCCAGCAGCTTGCAGGCGGGGGGGGGTCAGTACTTC. It specifies CASSLQAGGGQYF.

The chain links TRBV3-1 (or the pseudogene TRBV3-2) to TRBJ2-6; D is undetermined. The CDR3 contains 15 residues. Trimming cost V 1 base and J 3 bases, with 7 bases left between them. Germline V CDR1 and CDR2: LGHDT, YNNKEL (reference sequence). CDR3 in amino acids: CASSQAGIGANVLTF. The CDR3 DNA reads TGTGCCAGCAGCCAAGCCGGTATTGGGGCCAACGTCCTGACTTTC.

In this sample, this clone turned up once. The gene calls are TRBV30 and TRBJ1-6, with TRBD1 matching over 11 bases. J lost 14 bases, V lost 0 bases, and 6 bases had no gene match. The CDR3 is 14 amino acids. Germline V gene sequence: CDR1 GTSNPN, CDR2 SVGIG (reference sequence). For the CDR3, the DNA is TGTGCCTGGAGTGTCGGACAGGGGGCAAGGACCCTCCACTTT. Translating gives CAWSVGQGARTLHF.

The CDR3 nucleotides read TGCGCCAGCAGCCAAGGGAACAGGGGTGGAACAGATACGCAGTATTTT. Amino acids: CASSQGNRGGTDTQYF. The V and J genes are TRBV4-3 and TRBJ2-3; 7 bases agree with TRBD1. The CDR3 is 16 amino acids. Germline lookup yields CDR1 LGHNA and CDR2 YSLEER. V dropped 1 base and J dropped 3; count of bases not matched to a gene: 7.

The chain recombines TRBV7-2 with TRBJ2-1, with 10 bases fitting TRBD2. This CDR3 comprises 15 residues. CDR1 SGHTA and CDR2 FQGNSA come from the germline V gene. The V segment lost 6 bases and the J segment 8 bases; nucleotides outside the gene matches: 10. CDR3 amino acids: CASRKAGGRQYEQFF. The CDR3 nucleotides are TGTGCCAGCAGAAAAGCGGGGGGGCGACAATATGAGCAGTTCTTC.

In DNA form, the CDR3 reads TGTGCCAGCAGTGAAACAGGAAATAACTATGGCTACACCTTC. This encodes CASSETGNNYGYTF. This chain connects TRBV6-4 to TRBJ1-2; a weak D match, TRBD1 (5 bases). The V end was cut by 3 bases, the J end by 1 base, with 9 bases between. In germline, CDR1 is MRHNA, CDR2 SNTAGT. The CDR3 sequence is 14 residues long.

V and J are TRBV6-2 or TRBV6-3 and TRBJ2-6; tentatively, D is TRBD1 (6 bases). The germline V gene encodes CDR1 MNHEY and CDR2 SVGEGT. The CDR3 is 19 amino acids. Trimming cost V 0 bases and J 0 bases, with 15 bases left between them. The DNA of the CDR3 is TGTGCCAGCAGTTACTCACCCGGGGACACCAACTCTGGGGCCAACGTCCTGACTTTC. Its translation is CASSYSPGDTNSGANVLTF.

This clone appeared a few times. The J gene is TRBJ1-2, the V gene TRBV12-3 or TRBV12-4; D remains unclear. This CDR3 comprises 12 residues. Trimming removed 6 bases from V and 4 bases from J, with 9 bases in between. CDR3 DNA sequence: TGTGCCAGCAGCGTTGGAGTCTATGGCTACACCTTC. Protein: CASSVGVYGYTF.